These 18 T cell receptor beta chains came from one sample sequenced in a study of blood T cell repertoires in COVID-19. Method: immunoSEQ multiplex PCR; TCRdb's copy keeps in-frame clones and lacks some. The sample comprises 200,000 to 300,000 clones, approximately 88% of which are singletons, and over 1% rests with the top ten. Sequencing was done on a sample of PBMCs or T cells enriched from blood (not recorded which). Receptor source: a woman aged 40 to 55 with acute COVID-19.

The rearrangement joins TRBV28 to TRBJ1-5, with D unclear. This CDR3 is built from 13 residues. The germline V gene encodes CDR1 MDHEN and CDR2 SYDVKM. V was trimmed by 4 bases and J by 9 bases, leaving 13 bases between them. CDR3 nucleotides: TGTGCCAGCAGTTCGGTCAGGCCCCTGCCCCAGCATTTT. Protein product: CASSSVRPLPQHF.

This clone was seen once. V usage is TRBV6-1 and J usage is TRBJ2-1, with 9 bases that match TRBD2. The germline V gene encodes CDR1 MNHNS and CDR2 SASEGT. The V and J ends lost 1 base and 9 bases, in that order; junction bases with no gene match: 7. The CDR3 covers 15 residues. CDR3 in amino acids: CASSEDAGGHSEQFF. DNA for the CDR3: TGTGCCAGCAGTGAAGATGCGGGAGGGCATAGTGAGCAGTTCTTC.

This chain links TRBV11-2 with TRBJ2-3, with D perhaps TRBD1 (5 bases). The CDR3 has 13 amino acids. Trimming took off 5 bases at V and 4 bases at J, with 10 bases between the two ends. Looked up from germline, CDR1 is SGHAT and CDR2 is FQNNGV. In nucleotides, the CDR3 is TGTGCCAGCAGCCCGGCCAGGGCAGATACGCAGTATTTT. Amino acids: CASSPARADTQYF. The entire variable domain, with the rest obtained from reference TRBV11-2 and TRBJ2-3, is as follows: EAGVAQSPRYKIIEKRQSVAFWCNPISGHATLYWYQQILGQGPKLLIQFQNNGVVDDSQLPKDRFSAERLKGVDSTLKIQPAKLEDSAVYLCASSPARADTQYFGPGTRLTVL.

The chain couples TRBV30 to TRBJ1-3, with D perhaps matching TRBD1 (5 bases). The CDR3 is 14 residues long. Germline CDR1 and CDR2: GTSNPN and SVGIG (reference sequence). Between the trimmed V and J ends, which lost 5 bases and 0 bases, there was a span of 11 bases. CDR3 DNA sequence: TGTGCCTGGGATTGGACACCCTCTGGAAACACCATATATTTT. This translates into CAWDWTPSGNTIYF.

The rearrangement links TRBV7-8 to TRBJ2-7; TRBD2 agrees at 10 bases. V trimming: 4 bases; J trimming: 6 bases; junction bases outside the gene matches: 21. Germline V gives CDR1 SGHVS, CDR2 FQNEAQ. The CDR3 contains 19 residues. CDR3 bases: TGTGCCAGCAGCTCCAACCAAAAACTAGCGGGAAGCTCTTGGGCCGAGCAGTACGTC. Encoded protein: CASSSNQKLAGSSWAEQYV.

The CDR3 is CASSQGLADYEQYF. Here the CDR3 DNA reads TGTGCCAGCAGCCAGGGACTAGCGGACTACGAGCAGTACTTC. This sequence joins TRBV11-2 and TRBJ2-7, with 11 positions matching TRBD2. Germline trimming cut 5 bases from V and 3 bases from J; bases unmatched to any gene: 3. The CDR3 covers 14 residues. The germline CDR1 and CDR2 sequences are SGHAT and FQNNGV. Looking up the rest from reference TRBV11-2 and TRBJ2-7 gives the full variable domain: EAGVAQSPRYKIIEKRQSVAFWCNPISGHATLYWYQQILGQGPKLLIQFQNNGVVDDSQLPKDRFSAERLKGVDSTLKIQPAKLEDSAVYLCASSQGLADYEQYFGPGTRLTVT.

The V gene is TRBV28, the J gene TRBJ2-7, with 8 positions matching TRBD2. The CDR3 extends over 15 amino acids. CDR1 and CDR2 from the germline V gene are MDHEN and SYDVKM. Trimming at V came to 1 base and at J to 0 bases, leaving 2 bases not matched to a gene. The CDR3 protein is CASSLSGGNSYEQYF. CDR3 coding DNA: TGTGCCAGCAGTTTATCGGGAGGGAACTCCTACGAGCAGTACTTC.

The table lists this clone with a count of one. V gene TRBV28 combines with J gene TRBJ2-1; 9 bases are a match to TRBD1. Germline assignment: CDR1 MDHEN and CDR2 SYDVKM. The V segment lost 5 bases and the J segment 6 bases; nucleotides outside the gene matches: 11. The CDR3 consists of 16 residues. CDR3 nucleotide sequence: TGTGCCAGCAGTACTAACAGGGGGCGACTGAGCAATGAGCAGTTCTTC. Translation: CASSTNRGRLSNEQFF.

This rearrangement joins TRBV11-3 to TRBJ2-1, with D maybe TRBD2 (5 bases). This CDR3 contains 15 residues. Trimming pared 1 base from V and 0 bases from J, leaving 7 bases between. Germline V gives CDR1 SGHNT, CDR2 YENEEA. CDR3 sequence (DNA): TGTGCCAGCAGCTTAGCAGCGGTCTCCTACAATGAGCAGTTCTTC. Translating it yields CASSLAAVSYNEQFF.

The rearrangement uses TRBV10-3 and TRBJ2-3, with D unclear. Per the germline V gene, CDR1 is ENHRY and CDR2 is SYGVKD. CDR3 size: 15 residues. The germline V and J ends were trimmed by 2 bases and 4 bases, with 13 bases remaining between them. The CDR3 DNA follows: TGTGCCATCAGTGAGCTGCTAGGTGAAGCAGATACGCAGTATTTT. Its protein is CAISELLGEADTQYF.

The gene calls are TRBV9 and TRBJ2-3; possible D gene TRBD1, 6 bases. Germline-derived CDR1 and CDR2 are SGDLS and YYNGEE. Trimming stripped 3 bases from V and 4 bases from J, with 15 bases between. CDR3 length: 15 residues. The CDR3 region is CASSGQGGWADTQYF. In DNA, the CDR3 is TGTGCCAGCAGCGGGCAAGGGGGTTGGGCAGATACGCAGTATTTT.

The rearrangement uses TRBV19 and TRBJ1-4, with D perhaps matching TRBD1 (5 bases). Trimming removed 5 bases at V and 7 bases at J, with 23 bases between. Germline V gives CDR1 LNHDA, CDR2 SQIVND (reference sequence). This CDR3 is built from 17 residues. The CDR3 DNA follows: TGTGCCAGTAGTGAAATCTCGTCGGGGGGAGGTGGTGAAAAACTGTTTTTT. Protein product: CASSEISSGGGGEKLFF.

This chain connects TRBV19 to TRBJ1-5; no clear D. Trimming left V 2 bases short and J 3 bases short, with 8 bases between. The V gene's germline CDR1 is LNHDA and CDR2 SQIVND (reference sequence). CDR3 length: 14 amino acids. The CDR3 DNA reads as TGTGCCAGTAGTATAACCGCGTCCAATCAGCCCCAGCATTTT. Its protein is CASSITASNQPQHF.

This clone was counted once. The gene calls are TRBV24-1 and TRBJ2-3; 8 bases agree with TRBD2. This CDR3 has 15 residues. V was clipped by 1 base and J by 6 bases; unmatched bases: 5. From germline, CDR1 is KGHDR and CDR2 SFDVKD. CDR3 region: CATSDFTGGGDTQYF. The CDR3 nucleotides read TGTGCCACCAGTGATTTCACGGGAGGGGGGGATACGCAGTATTTT.

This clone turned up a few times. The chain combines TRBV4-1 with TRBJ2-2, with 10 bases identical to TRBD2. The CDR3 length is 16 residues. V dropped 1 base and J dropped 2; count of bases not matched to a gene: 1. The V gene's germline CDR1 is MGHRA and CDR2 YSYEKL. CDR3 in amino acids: CASSQASGSNTGELFF. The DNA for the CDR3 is TGCGCCAGCAGCCAAGCTAGCGGGAGCAACACCGGGGAGCTGTTTTTT.

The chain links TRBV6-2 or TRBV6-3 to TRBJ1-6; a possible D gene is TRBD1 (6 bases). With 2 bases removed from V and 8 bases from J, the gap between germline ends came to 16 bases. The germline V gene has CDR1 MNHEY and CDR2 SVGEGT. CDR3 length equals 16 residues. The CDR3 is CASSYRTTGNHSPLHF. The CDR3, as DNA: TGTGCCAGCAGTTACCGCACAACAGGGAACCATTCACCCCTCCACTTT.

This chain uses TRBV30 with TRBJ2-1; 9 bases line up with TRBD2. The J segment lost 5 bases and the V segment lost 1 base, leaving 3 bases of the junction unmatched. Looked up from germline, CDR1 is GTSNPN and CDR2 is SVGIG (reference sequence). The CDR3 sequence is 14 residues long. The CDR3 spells CAWSASGIDNEQFF. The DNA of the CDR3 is TGTGCCTGGAGTGCTAGCGGGATCGACAATGAGCAGTTCTTC. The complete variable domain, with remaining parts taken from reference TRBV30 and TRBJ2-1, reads SQTIHQWPATLVQPVGSPLSLECTVEGTSNPNLYWYRQAAGRGLQLLFYSVGIGQISSEVPQNLSASRPQDRQFILSSKKLLLSDSGFYLCAWSASGIDNEQFFGPGTRLTVL.

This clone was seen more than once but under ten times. The CDR3 DNA reads as TGTGCCAGCAGCGGGACAGGGGGAACAGATACGCAGTATTTT. Protein product: CASSGTGGTDTQYF. This sequence joins TRBV3-1 (or the pseudogene TRBV3-2) and TRBJ2-3, with TRBD1 identical over 11 bases. The V gene's germline CDR1 is LGHDT and CDR2 YNNKEL (reference sequence). V trimming: 5 bases; J trimming: 3 bases; junction bases outside the gene matches: 1. The CDR3 totals 14 residues.